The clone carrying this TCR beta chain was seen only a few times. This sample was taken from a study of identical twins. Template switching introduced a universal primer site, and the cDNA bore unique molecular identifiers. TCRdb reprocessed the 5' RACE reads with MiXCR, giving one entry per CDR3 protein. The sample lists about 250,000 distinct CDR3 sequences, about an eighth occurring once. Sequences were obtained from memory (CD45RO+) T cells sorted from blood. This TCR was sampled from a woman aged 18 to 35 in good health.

CDR3 amino acids: CASRIPTGISYEQYF. CDR3 coding DNA: TGTGCCAGCAGGATCCCGACAGGTATCTCCTACGAGCAGTACTTC. The rearrangement joins TRBV6-1 to TRBJ2-7, with D possibly TRBD1 on 6 matching bases. The germline gives CDR1 MNHNS, CDR2 SASEGT. V gave up 6 bases and J gave up 0 bases, with 15 bases separating them. The CDR3 sequence is 15 residues long.